These 21 T cell receptor beta chains were all obtained from the same sample, sequenced in a study of molecular identifiers for immune sequencing clone quantification. MiXCR, run by TCRdb on the PCR reads, gives a single entry per CDR3 protein. This sample has over 300,000 distinct CDR3 sequences, with about 22% found just once. Sequencing was done on a sample of naive CD8+ T cells from blood, with Jurkat cell RNA spiked in. As for subset: FACS-sorted CD8+CD4-CCR7+CD45RA+ naive T cells. The receptors were gathered from a human donor in good health. Some libraries in this study had Jurkat cell RNA spiked in.

Only a few counts were recorded for this clonotype. V usage is TRBV7-9 and J usage is TRBJ1-6; 8 nucleotides match TRBD1. Trimming cost V 4 bases and J 10 bases; bases outside gene matches: 12. Germline loops: CDR1 SEHNR, CDR2 FQNEAQ (reference sequence). The CDR3 covers 16 residues. The DNA for the CDR3 is TGTGCCAGCAGCTCGTCAGGGGGCGCCATCAGATCACCCCTCCACTTT. Its protein product is CASSSSGGAIRSPLHF.

A word on this clonotype: A much bigger clone sits one base away, suggesting this may be a read error. The V call is TRBV5-1, the J call TRBJ2-7; TRBD1 aligns across 8 bases. Germline loops: CDR1 SGHRS, CDR2 YFSETQ. The ends lost 4 bases at V and 5 bases at J; junction bases unmatched: 8. The CDR3 covers 14 residues. The CDR3 bases are TGCGCCAGCAGCCCGGGACAGGCGAACAACGAGCAGTACTTC. Its translation: CASSPGQANNEQYF.

This clonotype was picked up many times. This chain uses TRBV7-2 with TRBJ2-7; 10 bases line up with TRBD2. CDR1 SGHTA and CDR2 FQGNSA come from the germline V gene. V was pared by 4 bases and J by 4 bases, with 7 bases of the junction left unmatched. The CDR3 sequence is 15 residues long. CDR3 in amino acids: CASSWSSGSGYEQYF. The CDR3, as DNA: TGTGCCAGCAGCTGGTCTAGCGGGAGCGGGTACGAGCAGTACTTC.

This clonotype was seen only a few times. The rearrangement links TRBV6-6 to TRBJ1-6; 8 bases match TRBD1. CDR3 length: 15 amino acids. The trim removed 2 bases at V and 10 bases at J, leaving 7 bases unmatched. From germline, CDR1 is MNHNY and CDR2 SVGAGI (reference sequence). CDR3 sequence reads: CASSYTGQGESPLHF. For the CDR3, the DNA is TGTGCCAGCAGTTACACCGGACAGGGAGAATCACCCCTCCACTTT.

This chain joins TRBV7-9 and TRBJ1-2; D ambiguous. The length of the CDR3 is 17 residues. Germline V gene data show CDR1 as SEHNR and CDR2 as FQNEAQ (reference sequence). The germline V and J ends were trimmed by 2 bases and 6 bases, with 22 bases remaining between them. In DNA form, the CDR3 reads TGTGCCAGCAGCTTACTGATGCTCTCCGGACGACAAAATGGCTACACCTTC. Translated, it gives CASSLLMLSGRQNGYTF. The variable domain in full, completed from reference TRBV7-9 and TRBJ1-2, reads DTGVSQNPRHKITKRGQNVTFRCDPISEHNRLYWYRQTLGQGPEFLTYFQNEAQLEKSRLLSDRFSAERPKGSFSTLEIQRTEQGDSAMYLCASSLLMLSGRQNGYTFGSGTRLTVV.

The table lists this clonotype with many counts. This chain uses TRBV12-3 or TRBV12-4 with TRBJ2-2; 7 nucleotides match TRBD1. This CDR3 is built from 14 residues. Unmatched junction bases numbered 5, after V lost 5 bases and J lost 5 bases. The CDR3: CASSAGTATGELFF. In DNA form, the CDR3 reads TGTGCCAGCAGTGCCGGGACAGCTACCGGGGAGCTGTTTTTT.

This clonotype was seen ten or more times. CDR3 bases: TGCAGTGCTAGAGACCCGGGGGATTCGGGAACCTACGAGCAGTACTTC. Its translation is CSARDPGDSGTYEQYF. This chain connects TRBV20-1 to TRBJ2-7, with D possibly being TRBD2 (6 bases). This CDR3 has 16 amino acids. Germline assignment: CDR1 DFQATT and CDR2 SNEGSKA (reference sequence). V was cut by 0 bases and J by 2 bases, with 17 bases left in between.

This chain connects TRBV4-3 to TRBJ1-4; D may be TRBD1 (6 bases). The germline gives CDR1 LGHNA, CDR2 YSLEER. This CDR3 has 15 amino acids. The ends were cut back, 4 bases at V and 2 bases at J, with 11 bases in the middle. CDR3 residues: CASSPSTGTNEKLFF. The DNA of the CDR3 is TGCGCCAGCAGCCCGTCCACAGGGACTAATGAAAAACTGTTTTTT.

This clonotype was counted many times. J is TRBJ1-4 and V is TRBV4-3; maybe TRBD1 (6 bases). This CDR3 contains 16 residues. The germline V gene has CDR1 LGHNA and CDR2 YSLEER. Trimming stripped 0 bases from V and 0 bases from J, with 8 bases between. The DNA of the CDR3 is TGCGCCAGCAGCCAAGATCGGACAGCAACTAATGAAAAACTGTTTTTT. This gives the protein CASSQDRTATNEKLFF.

This chain connects TRBV10-3 to TRBJ2-7; D is possibly TRBD1 (6 bases). There are 15 residues in the CDR3. The germline V gene has CDR1 ENHRY and CDR2 SYGVKD. Trimming stripped 3 bases from V and 1 base from J, with 13 bases between. The CDR3 coding sequence is TGTGCCATCAGTGACGACAGGCGACGGTCCTACGAGCAGTACTTC. Translated: CAISDDRRRSYEQYF.

In regard to this clonotype: A much larger clone is a single base away; this may be a read error. V usage is TRBV9 and J usage is TRBJ2-5; TRBD2 matches at 13 bases. This CDR3 region has 15 residues. The germline V gene encodes CDR1 SGDLS and CDR2 YYNGEE. CDR3 protein: CTSSVGLAGAETQYF. In nucleotides, the CDR3 is TGTACCAGCAGCGTAGGACTAGCGGGGGCGGAGACCCAGTACTTC.

This clonotype was seen at least ten times. V usage is TRBV13 and J usage is TRBJ1-4, with D unresolved. Germline V lookup: CDR1 PRHDT, CDR2 FYEKMQ (reference sequence). CDR3 length equals 12 residues. Trimming took 0 bases from V and 17 from J, leaving 13 bases between them. The CDR3 here is CASSLGGTVSFF. Written as DNA, the CDR3 is TGTGCCAGCAGCTTAGGGGGAACAGTCAGTTTTTTT.

Regarding this clonotype: The junction and the germline gene differ at one end; a read error may be behind it. The gene calls are TRBV29-1 and TRBJ1-2, with 8 bases matching TRBD1. CDR3 size: 13 residues. Germline loops: CDR1 SQVTM, CDR2 ANQGSEA. The CDR3 loop reads CSARPTGEDGDTF. In DNA, the CDR3 is TGCAGCGCCCGGCCGACAGGGGAGGATGGCGACACCTTC.

In its sample, this clonotype was seen many times. The CDR3 DNA reads as TGTGCCAGCAGCGCCTACAGGGGCTACGAGCAGTACTTC. This translates into CASSAYRGYEQYF. V gene TRBV7-2 combines with J gene TRBJ2-7; 7 bases line up with TRBD1. The V and J ends lost 5 bases and 3 bases, in that order; junction bases with no gene match: 4. The germline V gene has CDR1 SGHTA and CDR2 FQGNSA. The CDR3 is 13 residues long. Full variable domain (outside the CDR3, taken from reference TRBV7-2 and TRBJ2-7): GAGVSQSPSNKVTEKGKDVELRCDPISGHTALYWYRQSLGQGLEFLIYFQGNSAPDKSGLPSDRFSAERTGGSVSTLTIQRTQQEDSAVYLCASSAYRGYEQYFGPGTRLTVT.

The chain combines TRBV2 with TRBJ2-3; D assignment may be TRBD1 or TRBD2 (5 bases each). The CDR3 is 16 residues long. V lost 6 bases to trimming and J lost 0 bases, with 16 bases between them. In germline, CDR1 is SNHLY, CDR2 FYNNEI. CDR3 sequence (DNA): TGTGCCAGCAGCCTAGCTTTGACAGCTAGCACAGATACGCAGTATTTT. Its protein product is CASSLALTASTDTQYF.

This clonotype occurred many times. V is TRBV20-1 and J is TRBJ1-1; weak D call: TRBD1 (6 bases). The V and J ends lost 3 bases and 6 bases respectively, with 11 bases between them. The germline CDR1 and CDR2 sequences are DFQATT and SNEGSKA (reference sequence). The CDR3 spans 12 residues. CDR3: CSASETGPEAFF. The CDR3 DNA follows: TGCAGTGCTAGTGAAACAGGGCCTGAAGCTTTCTTT.

A few counts support this clonotype. The V call is TRBV5-4, the J call TRBJ2-5; D call uncertain. Trimming took 0 bases from V and 2 from J, leaving 5 bases between them. This CDR3 is built from 13 residues. The germline V gene has CDR1 SGHNT and CDR2 YYREEE (reference sequence). DNA of the CDR3: TGTGCCAGCAGCTTGGGTGAGCAAGAGACCCAGTACTTC. This encodes CASSLGEQETQYF. The full variable domain, rest sourced from reference TRBV5-4 and TRBJ2-5, is ETGVTQSPTHLIKTRGQQVTLRCSSQSGHNTVSWYQQALGQGPQFIFQYYREEENGRGNFPPRFSGLQFPNYSSELNVNALELDDSALYLCASSLGEQETQYFGPGTRLLVL.

The CDR3 is CASSAPAGRAAYEQYF. In nucleotides, the CDR3 is TGCGCCAGCAGTGCCCCGGCCGGGAGGGCAGCGTACGAGCAGTACTTC. The rearrangement joins TRBV10-2 to TRBJ2-7; 8 positions agree with TRBD2. The CDR3 runs 16 residues. From germline, CDR1 is WSHSY and CDR2 SAAADI. V shed 4 bases and J 4 bases; nucleotides not matched to a gene: 12.

This rearrangement joins TRBV2 to TRBJ1-4, with D perhaps matching TRBD1 (6 bases). The CDR3 has 16 residues. V dropped 0 bases and J dropped 8 bases, with 16 bases sitting between them. Germline V gene data show CDR1 as SNHLY and CDR2 as FYNNEI. The CDR3 DNA sequence: TGTGCCAGCAGTGAAGCATCGGGCAGGGGAGGCGAAAAACTGTTTTTT. This sequence encodes CASSEASGRGGEKLFF.

Only one count was recorded for this clonotype. The chain is built from TRBV10-3 and TRBJ2-1; D gene unclear. Deletions cut 2 bases from V and 0 bases from J, with 11 bases between. CDR1 ENHRY and CDR2 SYGVKD come from the germline V gene. CDR3 size: 16 residues. The CDR3 sequence is CAISEDSRSSYNEQFF. CDR3 coding DNA: TGTGCCATCAGTGAGGACTCGCGCAGCTCCTACAATGAGCAGTTCTTC.

This clonotype was picked up many times. V is TRBV20-1 and J is TRBJ2-7, with D unresolved. Trimming took 7 bases from V and 4 from J, leaving 14 bases between them. CDR3 size: 12 residues. Per germline, CDR1 DFQATT and CDR2 SNEGSKA (reference sequence). For the CDR3, the DNA is TGCAGTGGTAGGGTAGACTCGTACGAGCAGTACTTC. Translating gives CSGRVDSYEQYF.